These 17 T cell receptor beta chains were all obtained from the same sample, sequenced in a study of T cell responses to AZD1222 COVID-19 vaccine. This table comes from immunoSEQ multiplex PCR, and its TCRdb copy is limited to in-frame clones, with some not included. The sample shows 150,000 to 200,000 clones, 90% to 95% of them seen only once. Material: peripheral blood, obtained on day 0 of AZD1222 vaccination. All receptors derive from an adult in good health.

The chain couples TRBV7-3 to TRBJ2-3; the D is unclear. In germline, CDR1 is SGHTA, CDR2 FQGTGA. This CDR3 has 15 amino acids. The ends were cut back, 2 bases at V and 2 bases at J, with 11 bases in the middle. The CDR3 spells CASSLVARDTDTQYF. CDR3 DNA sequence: TGTGCCAGCAGCTTAGTGGCCCGCGACACAGATACGCAGTATTTT.

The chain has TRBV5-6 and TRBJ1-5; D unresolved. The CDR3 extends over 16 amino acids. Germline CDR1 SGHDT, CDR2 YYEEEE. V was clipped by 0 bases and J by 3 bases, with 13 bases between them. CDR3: CASSLDFIGVNQPQHF. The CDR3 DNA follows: TGTGCCAGCAGCTTGGATTTTATCGGGGTCAATCAGCCCCAGCATTTT.

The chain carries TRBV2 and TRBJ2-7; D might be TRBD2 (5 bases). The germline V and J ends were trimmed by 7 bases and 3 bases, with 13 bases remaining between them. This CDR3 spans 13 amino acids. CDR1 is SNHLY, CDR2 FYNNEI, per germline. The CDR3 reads CASTEGSNYEQYF. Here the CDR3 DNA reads TGTGCCAGCACCGAGGGTAGCAACTACGAGCAGTACTTC.

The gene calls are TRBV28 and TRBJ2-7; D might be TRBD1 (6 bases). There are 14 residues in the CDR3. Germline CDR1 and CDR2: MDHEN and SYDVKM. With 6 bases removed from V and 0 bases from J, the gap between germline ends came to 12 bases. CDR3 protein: CASSVRGYSYEQYF. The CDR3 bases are TGTGCCAGCAGCGTCAGGGGCTACTCCTACGAGCAGTACTTC.

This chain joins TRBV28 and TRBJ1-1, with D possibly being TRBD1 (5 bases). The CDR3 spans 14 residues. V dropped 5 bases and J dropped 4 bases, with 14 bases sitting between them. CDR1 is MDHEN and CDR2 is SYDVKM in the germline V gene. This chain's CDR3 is CASSAVGTVTEAFF. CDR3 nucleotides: TGTGCCAGCAGTGCCGTGGGGACTGTCACTGAAGCTTTCTTT.

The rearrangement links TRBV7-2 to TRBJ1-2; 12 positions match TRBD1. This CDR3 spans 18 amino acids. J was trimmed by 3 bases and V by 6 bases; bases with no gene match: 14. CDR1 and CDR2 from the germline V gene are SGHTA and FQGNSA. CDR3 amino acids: CASRRGTGTGGAYYGYTF. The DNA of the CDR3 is TGTGCCAGCAGGAGGGGGACCGGGACAGGGGGCGCCTACTATGGCTACACCTTC.

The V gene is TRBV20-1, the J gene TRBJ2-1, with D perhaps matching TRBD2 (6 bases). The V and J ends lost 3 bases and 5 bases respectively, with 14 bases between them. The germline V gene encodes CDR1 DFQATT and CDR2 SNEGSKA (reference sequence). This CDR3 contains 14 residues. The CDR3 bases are TGCAGTGCTAGTAGACCGGGAGAGCACAATGAGCAGTTCTTC. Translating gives CSASRPGEHNEQFF.

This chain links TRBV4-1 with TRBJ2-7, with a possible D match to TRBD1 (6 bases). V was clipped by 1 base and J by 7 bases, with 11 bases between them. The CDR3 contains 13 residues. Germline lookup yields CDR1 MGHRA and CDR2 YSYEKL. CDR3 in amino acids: CASSQGQVGEQYF. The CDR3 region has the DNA TGCGCCAGCAGCCAAGGACAGGTGGGAGAGCAGTACTTC.

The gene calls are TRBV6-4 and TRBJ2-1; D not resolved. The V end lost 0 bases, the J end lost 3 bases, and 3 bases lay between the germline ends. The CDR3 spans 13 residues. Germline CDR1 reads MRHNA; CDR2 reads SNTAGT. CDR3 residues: CASSDSDYNEQFF. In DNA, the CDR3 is TGTGCCAGCAGTGACTCAGACTACAATGAGCAGTTCTTC.

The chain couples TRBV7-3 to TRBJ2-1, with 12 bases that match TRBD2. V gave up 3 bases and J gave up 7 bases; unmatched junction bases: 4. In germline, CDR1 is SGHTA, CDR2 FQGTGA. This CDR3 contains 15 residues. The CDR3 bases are TGTGCCAGCAGCTTCGGGGGACTAGCGGGTAATGAGCAGTTCTTC. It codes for CASSFGGLAGNEQFF.

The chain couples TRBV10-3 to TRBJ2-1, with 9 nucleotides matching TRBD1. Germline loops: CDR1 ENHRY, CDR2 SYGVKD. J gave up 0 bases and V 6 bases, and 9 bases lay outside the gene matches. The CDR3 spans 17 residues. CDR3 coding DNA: TGTGCCATCAGCGCCGGACAGGGGCGAAGCTCCTACAATGAGCAGTTCTTC. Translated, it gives CAISAGQGRSSYNEQFF.

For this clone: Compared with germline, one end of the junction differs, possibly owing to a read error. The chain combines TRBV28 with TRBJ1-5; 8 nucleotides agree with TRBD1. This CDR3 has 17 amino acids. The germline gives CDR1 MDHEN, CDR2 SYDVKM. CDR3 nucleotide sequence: TGTGCCGGCAGTCGGCTCCAGGGGGCGAGGAACAATCAGCCCCAGCATTTT. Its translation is CAGSRLQGARNNQPQHF.

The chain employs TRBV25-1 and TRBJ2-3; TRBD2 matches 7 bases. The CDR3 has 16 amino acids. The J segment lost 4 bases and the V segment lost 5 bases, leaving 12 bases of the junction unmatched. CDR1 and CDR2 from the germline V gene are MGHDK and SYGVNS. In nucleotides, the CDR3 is TGTGCCAGCAGTCCTAGGGGAGCGGGAAATGCAGATACGCAGTATTTT. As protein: CASSPRGAGNADTQYF.

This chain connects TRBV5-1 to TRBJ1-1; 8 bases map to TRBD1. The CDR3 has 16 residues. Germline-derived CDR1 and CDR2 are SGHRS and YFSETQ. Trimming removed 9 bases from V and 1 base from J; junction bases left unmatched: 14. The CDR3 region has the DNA TGCGCCACCTCCCAAACTTTCAGGGGGCGGAACACTGAAGCTTTCTTT. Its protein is CATSQTFRGRNTEAFF.

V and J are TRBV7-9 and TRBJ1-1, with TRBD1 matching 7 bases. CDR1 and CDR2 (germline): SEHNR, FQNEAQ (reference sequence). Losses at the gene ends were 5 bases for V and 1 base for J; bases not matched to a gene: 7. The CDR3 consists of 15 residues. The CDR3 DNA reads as TGTGCCAGCAGCATGAGGACAGGAGAGAACACTGAAGCTTTCTTT. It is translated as CASSMRTGENTEAFF. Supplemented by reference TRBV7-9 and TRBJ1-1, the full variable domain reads DTGVSQNPRHKITKRGQNVTFRCDPISEHNRLYWYRQTLGQGPEFLTYFQNEAQLEKSRLLSDRFSAERPKGSFSTLEIQRTEQGDSAMYLCASSMRTGENTEAFFGQGTRLTVV.

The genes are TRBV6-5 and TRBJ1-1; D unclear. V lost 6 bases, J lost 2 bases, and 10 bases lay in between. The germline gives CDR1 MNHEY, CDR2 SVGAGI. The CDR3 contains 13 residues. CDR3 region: CASSALRNTEAFF. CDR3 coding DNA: TGTGCCAGCAGCGCCTTAAGAAACACTGAAGCTTTCTTT.

This CDR3 reads CASSLGQGVSYEQYF. The CDR3 DNA is TGTGCCAGCAGCCTCGGACAGGGGGTCTCCTACGAGCAGTACTTC. The chain employs TRBV7-9 and TRBJ2-7; 10 bases are a match to TRBD1. Trimming cost V 5 bases and J 0 bases; bases outside gene matches: 4. The CDR3 is 15 amino acids. CDR1 and CDR2 (germline): SEHNR, FQNEAQ (reference sequence).